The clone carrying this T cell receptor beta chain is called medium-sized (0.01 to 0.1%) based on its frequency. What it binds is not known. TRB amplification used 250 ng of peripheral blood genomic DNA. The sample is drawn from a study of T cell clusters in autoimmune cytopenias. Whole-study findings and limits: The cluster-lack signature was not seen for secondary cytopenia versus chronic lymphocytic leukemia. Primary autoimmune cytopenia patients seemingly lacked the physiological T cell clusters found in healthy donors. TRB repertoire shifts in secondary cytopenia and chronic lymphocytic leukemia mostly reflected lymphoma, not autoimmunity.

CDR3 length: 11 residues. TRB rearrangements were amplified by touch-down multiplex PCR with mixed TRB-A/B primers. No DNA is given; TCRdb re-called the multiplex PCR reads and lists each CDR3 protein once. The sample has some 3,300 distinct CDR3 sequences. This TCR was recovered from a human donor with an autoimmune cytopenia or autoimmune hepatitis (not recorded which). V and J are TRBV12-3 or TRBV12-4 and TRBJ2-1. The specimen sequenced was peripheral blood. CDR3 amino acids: CASSLANEQFF.